Sequencing of this T cell receptor beta chain was carried out in a study of blood T cell repertoires in COVID-19 (dated by TCRdb to about 2020). With regard to the full study: Samples from collaborators originated in the United States, Italy and Spain and spanned both the acute and convalescent phases of COVID-19. Samples were obtained from the ongoing ImmuneRACE study (first 160 participants) and from about 1,300 subjects provided by 6 global collaborators. The repertoires were released in a freely available public database intended as a resource for research on the immune response to SARS-CoV-2. The material from the prospective study consisted of cDNA or gDNA derived from T cells, B-cell-depleted T cells, or PBMCs. Nearly every sample came with metadata listing a de-identified subject ID, COVID-19 status, age in years and sex. Where available, HLA class I and class II types were taken from metadata supplied by the sample provider and were not determined by assay-based typing. Deeply sampled blood TCRbeta repertoires from subjects exposed to, actively infected with, or recovered from COVID-19 were included in the dataset.

TCRbeta CDR3 regions were amplified from genomic DNA using the immunoSEQ Assay, a bias-controlled multiplex PCR. On the authors' methods: Within the assay, amplification of reference gene primers was used to estimate how many nucleated cells each sample contained. To quantify the absolute abundance of each unique TCRbeta CDR3 rearrangement, sequence reads were collapsed and filtered. For each sample, productive Simpson clonality was calculated as the square root of Simpson's diversity index across productive rearrangements. Imported from immuneACCESS, the table was reduced by TCRdb to in-frame sequences with V and J called. These copies leave out some clones; in studies compared against another copy, an unresolved V gene accounts for under half, and the cause of the remainder is not known. Clone size and V and J calls were adopted from that table, with D and trimming inferred from the DNA. Across this sample there are under 130,000 clones, with around 83% seen only once. The ten largest clonotypes hold under 2.5% of the sample.

As regards this clone: Its recognized antigen is unknown. One base away there is no much larger clone; base qualities are not given.

Each collaborating institution followed its own protocols to collect whole blood in K2EDTA tubes. For TCRbeta analysis, collaborators shipped samples in one of three forms: frozen whole blood, isolated PBMCs, or DNA extracted from either of those sample types. What the research found in general, with its limitations: The amount of clinical and demographic metadata varied by source and participant and was provided uncurated.

Measured from the cysteine to the phenylalanine, the CDR3 is 13 residues long. The DNA shown is the 39-base CDR3, in frame from base 1. Relative to germline, V is 6 bases shorter and J is 7 bases shorter, with 13 bases between their ends. The CDR1 and CDR2 encoded by the germline V gene are MDHEN and SYDVKM. The sequence was collected from a human donor in a cohort sampled during active COVID-19. The sequence joins TRBV28 to TRBJ1-5; the D segment could be TRBD1, given 6 matching bases. Sample: peripheral blood. Here is the DNA: TGTGCCAGCAGACAACAGGGAGGGCAGCCCCAGCATTTT. It is translated as CASRQQGGQPQHF. The variable domain in full, with residues beyond the CDR3 obtained from the reference TRBV28 and TRBJ1-5 genes, is DVKVTQSSRYLVKRTGEKVFLECVQDMDHENMFWYRQDPGLGLRLIYFSYDVKMKEKGDIPEGYSVSREKKERFSLILESASTNQTSMYLCASRQQGGQPQHFGDGTRLSIL.